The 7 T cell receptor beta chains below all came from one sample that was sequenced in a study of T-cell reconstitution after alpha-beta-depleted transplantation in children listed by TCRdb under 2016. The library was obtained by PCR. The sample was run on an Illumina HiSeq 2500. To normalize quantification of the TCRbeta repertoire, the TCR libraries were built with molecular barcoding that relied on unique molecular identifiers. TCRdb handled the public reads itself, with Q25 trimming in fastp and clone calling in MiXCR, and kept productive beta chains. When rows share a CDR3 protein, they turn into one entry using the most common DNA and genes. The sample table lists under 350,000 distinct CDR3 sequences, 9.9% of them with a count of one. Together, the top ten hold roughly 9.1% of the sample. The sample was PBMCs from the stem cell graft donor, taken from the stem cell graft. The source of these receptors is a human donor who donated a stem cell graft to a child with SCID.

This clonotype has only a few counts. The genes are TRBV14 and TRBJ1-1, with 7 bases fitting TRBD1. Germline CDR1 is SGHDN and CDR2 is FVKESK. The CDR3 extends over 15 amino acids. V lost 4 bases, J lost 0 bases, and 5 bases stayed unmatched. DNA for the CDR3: TGTGCCAGCAGCCCCCCGACAGGGATGAACACTGAAGCTTTCTTT. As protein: CASSPPTGMNTEAFF.

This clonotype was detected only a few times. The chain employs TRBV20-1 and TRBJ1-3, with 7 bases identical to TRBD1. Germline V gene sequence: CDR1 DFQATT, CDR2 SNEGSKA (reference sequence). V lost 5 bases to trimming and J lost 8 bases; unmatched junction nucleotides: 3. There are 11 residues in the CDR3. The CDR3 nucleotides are TGCAGTGCTCTCAGGGGGGACACCATATATTTT. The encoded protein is CSALRGDTIYF.

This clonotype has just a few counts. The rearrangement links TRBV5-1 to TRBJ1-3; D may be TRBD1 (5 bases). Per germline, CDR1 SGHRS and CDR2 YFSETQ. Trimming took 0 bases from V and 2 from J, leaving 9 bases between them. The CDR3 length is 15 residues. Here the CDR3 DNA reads TGCGCCAGCAGCTTGGTACAGGCAACTGGAAACACCATATATTTT. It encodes CASSLVQATGNTIYF.

This CDR3 reads CASQAGVLMADTQYF. Written as DNA, the CDR3 is TGTGCCAGCCAAGCGGGGGTACTCATGGCAGATACGCAGTATTTT. The chain recombines TRBV12-3 or TRBV12-4 with TRBJ2-3, with 8 bases identical to TRBD2. The V and J ends lost 8 bases and 4 bases, in that order; junction bases with no gene match: 11. The CDR3 contains 15 residues.

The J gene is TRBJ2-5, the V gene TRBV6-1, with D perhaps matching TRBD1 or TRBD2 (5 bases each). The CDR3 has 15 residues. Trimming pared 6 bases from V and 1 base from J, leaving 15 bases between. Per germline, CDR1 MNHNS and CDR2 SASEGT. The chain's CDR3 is CASSRDPLGQETQYF. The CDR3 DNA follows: TGTGCCAGCAGCCGGGACCCCCTTGGCCAAGAGACCCAGTACTTC.

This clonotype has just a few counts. The CDR3 nucleotides are TGTGCCAGCAGCCAAGGATGGATCTACGAGCAGTACTTC. Encoded protein: CASSQGWIYEQYF. The rearrangement joins TRBV3-1 to TRBJ2-7; D unclear. Germline loops: CDR1 LGHDT, CDR2 YNNKEL (reference sequence). V gave up 1 base and J gave up 3 bases, with 7 bases separating them. The CDR3 sequence is 13 residues long.

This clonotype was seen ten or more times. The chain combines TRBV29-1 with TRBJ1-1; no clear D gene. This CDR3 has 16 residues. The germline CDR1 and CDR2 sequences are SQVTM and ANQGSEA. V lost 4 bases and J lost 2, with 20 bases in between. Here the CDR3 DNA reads TGCAGCGTTGGGACCCCCCCAGAAGGGAGAAACACTGAAGCTTTCTTT. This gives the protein CSVGTPPEGRNTEAFF.